The T cell receptor beta chain described here comes from a study of Graves' ophthalmopathy and Graves' hyperthyroidism. With regard to this clonotype: The junction and the germline gene differ at one end; a read error may be behind it.

CDR3 length: 17 residues. Germline V lookup: CDR1 SGHRS, CDR2 YFSETQ. The authors amplified TCR beta CDR3 regions, and they did so from RNA transcripts for repertoire sequencing. The library came from an HTBI-primed first-round RT-PCR and a second-round multiplex PCR. MiXCR, applied by TCRdb to the multiplex PCR reads, yields one record per CDR3 protein. This table has over a million distinct CDR3 sequences, less than 45% appearing once. Patients in the hyperthyroidism group, adults aged 18 to 65, were newly diagnosed, under 2 months' duration. The receptor was derived from an adult man with Graves' hyperthyroidism. The V gene is TRBV5-1, the J gene TRBJ2-7, with unresolved D. The sequencing sample was made of peripheral blood or thyroid tissue (not recorded which). CDR3 DNA sequence: TGTGCCAGCAGCCTCCGTGCGGCCGGAATTCGCTCCTACGAGCAGTACTTC. This gives the protein CASSLRAAGIRSYEQYF.